This TCR beta chain originates from a study of preoperative IRX-2 immunotherapy in early breast cancer. The treatment was: preoperative locoregional IRX-2 cytokine immunotherapy. Preoperative locoregional IRX-2 cytokine immunotherapy was tested in the phase Ib source study. Assay: immunoSEQ multiplex PCR; the TCRdb copy retains only in-frame clones and omits some. This table has approximately 38,000 clones, roughly 82% appearing once. The input for sequencing was lymph node tissue, taken after IRX-2 immunotherapy. This clonotype was sampled from a human donor with breast cancer.

The CDR3 coding sequence is TGTGCCAGCAGTCTCCTTACAGGGGGCGATGAGCAGTTCTTC. This sequence encodes CASSLLTGGDEQFF. J is TRBJ2-1 and V is TRBV6-8, with 9 bases lining up with TRBD1. J was trimmed by 8 bases and V by 5 bases; bases with no gene match: 7. This CDR3 is 14 amino acids long. The germline gives CDR1 MNHGY, CDR2 SAAAGT.